This T cell receptor beta chain was recorded in a study of blood T cells in healthy people across ages. This clonotype was picked up a small number of times. Trimming took 2 bases from V and 7 from J, leaving 12 bases between them. CDR1 is MGHRA, CDR2 YSYEKL, per germline. This CDR3 contains 15 residues. Then a second PCR, running about 7 to 11 cycles, was carried out with a sample-barcoded 5' primer and a J-beta primer mix. The template-switch adaptor, which had 12 random nucleotides, put a tag on each cDNA molecule. One entry per CDR3 protein results from TCRdb running MiXCR on the 5' RACE reads. The data contain fewer than 900,000 distinct CDR3 sequences, around 34% of them singletons.

The sequence was collected from a man aged 18 to 29 in good health. The chain recombines TRBV4-1 with TRBJ1-6, with D hard to call. The specimen was blood. The CDR3 DNA reads as TGCGCCAGCAGCCAATTTCCGGGAAACAATTCACCCCTCCACTTT. It is translated as CASSQFPGNNSPLHF.